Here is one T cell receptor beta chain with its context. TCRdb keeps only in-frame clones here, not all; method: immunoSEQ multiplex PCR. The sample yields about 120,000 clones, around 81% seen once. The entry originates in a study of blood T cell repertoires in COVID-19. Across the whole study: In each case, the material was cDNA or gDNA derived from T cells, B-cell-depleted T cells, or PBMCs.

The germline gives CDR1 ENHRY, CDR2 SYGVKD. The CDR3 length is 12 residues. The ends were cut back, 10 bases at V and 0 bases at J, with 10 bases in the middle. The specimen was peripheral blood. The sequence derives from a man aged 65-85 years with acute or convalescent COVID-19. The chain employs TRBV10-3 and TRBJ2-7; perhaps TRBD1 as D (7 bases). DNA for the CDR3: TGTGCCACAGGGGGGAGCTCCTACGAGCAGTACTTC. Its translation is CATGGSSYEQYF.